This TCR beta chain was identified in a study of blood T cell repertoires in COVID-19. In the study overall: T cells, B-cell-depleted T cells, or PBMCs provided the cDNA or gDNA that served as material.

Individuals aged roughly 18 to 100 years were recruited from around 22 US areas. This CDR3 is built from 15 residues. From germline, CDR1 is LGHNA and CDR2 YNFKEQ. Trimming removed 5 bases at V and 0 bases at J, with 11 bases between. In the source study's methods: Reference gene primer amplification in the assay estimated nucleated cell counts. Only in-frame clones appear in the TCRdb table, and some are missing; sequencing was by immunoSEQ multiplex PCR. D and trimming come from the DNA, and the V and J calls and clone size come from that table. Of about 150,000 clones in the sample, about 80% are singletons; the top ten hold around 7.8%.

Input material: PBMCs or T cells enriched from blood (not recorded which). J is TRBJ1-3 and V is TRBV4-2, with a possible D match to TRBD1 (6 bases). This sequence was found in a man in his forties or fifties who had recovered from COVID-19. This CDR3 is CASSNDRYSGNTIYF. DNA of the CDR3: TGTGCCAGCAGCAACGACAGGTACTCTGGAAACACCATATATTTT.